Each of the 23 T cell receptor beta chains below was sequenced from the same sample in a study of glioma-infiltrating T cells. Using RNA template, CDR3s of TCR alpha and beta were amplified with iRepertoire arm-PCR. TCRdb reprocessed the multiplex PCR reads via MiXCR and lists one record per CDR3 protein. The table records more than 110,000 distinct CDR3 sequences, about two fifths of them present only once. Input material: glioma tissue, nonneoplastic brain tissue, or PBMCs (not recorded which). The origin of the receptors is a human donor with low-grade glioma or glioblastoma, undergoing nonglioma brain surgery, or in good health (not recorded which).

At least ten counts were recorded for this clonotype. The chain combines TRBV6-1 with TRBJ2-3; TRBD1 is a possible D gene (6 bases). V lost 5 bases, J lost 0 bases, and 12 bases lay in between. Germline CDR1 and CDR2: MNHNS and SASEGT. The CDR3 sequence is 15 residues long. CDR3 region: CASSYTGWSTDTQYF. The CDR3 DNA reads TGTGCCAGCAGTTATACAGGGTGGAGCACAGATACGCAGTATTTT.

This clonotype was detected many times. The V gene is TRBV10-3, the J gene TRBJ2-1; 7 positions agree with TRBD2. Germline V gene sequence: CDR1 ENHRY, CDR2 SYGVKD. J lost 5 bases, V lost 9 bases, and 10 bases had no gene match. The CDR3 covers 14 residues. CDR3 sequence: CAMAMGLTHNEQFF. The CDR3 nucleotides read TGTGCCATGGCCATGGGACTAACCCACAATGAGCAGTTCTTC.

The chain recombines TRBV6-2 or TRBV6-3 with TRBJ1-5; D is uncertain. Per the germline V gene, CDR1 is MNHEY and CDR2 is SVGEGT. V was clipped by 0 bases and J by 0 bases, with 9 bases between them. CDR3 size: 16 residues. The CDR3 nucleotides are TGTGCCAGCAGTTACTCGAGACCGATTAGCAATCAGCCCCAGCATTTT. Translation gives CASSYSRPISNQPQHF.

As concerns this clonotype: One end of the junction is discordant with germline, which a read error may explain. The J gene is TRBJ1-5, the V gene TRBV10-2, with a weak D call TRBD1 (5 bases). This CDR3 contains 13 residues. Germline CDR1 is WSHSY and CDR2 is SAAADI. CDR3 amino acids: CTSSDPGLLPQHF. The CDR3 DNA reads as TGCACCAGCAGTGATCCGGGACTTCTGCCCCAGCATTTT.

The CDR3: CASSYSEWDTEAFF. The CDR3 bases are TGTGCCAGCAGTTACTCGGAATGGGACACTGAAGCTTTCTTT. This rearrangement joins TRBV6-2 or TRBV6-3 to TRBJ1-1; D remains ambiguous. This CDR3 spans 14 amino acids. Between the trimmed V and J ends, which lost 0 bases and 3 bases, there was a span of 8 bases. Germline assignment: CDR1 MNHEY and CDR2 SVGEGT.

V and J are TRBV7-2 and TRBJ1-1; TRBD1 matches at 7 bases. The CDR3 covers 13 residues. V trimming: 6 bases; J trimming: 4 bases; junction bases outside the gene matches: 5. The germline gives CDR1 SGHTA, CDR2 FQGNSA. The chain's CDR3 is CASRFRGSTEAFF. Here the CDR3 DNA reads TGTGCCAGCAGATTCAGGGGGAGCACTGAAGCTTTCTTT. Drawing the rest from reference TRBV7-2 and TRBJ1-1, the complete variable domain is GAGVSQSPSNKVTEKGKDVELRCDPISGHTALYWYRQSLGQGLEFLIYFQGNSAPDKSGLPSDRFSAERTGGSVSTLTIQRTQQEDSAVYLCASRFRGSTEAFFGQGTRLTVV.

The rearrangement joins TRBV7-8 to TRBJ2-3, with TRBD1 matching 7 bases. The ends lost 6 bases at V and 2 bases at J; junction bases unmatched: 5. Germline values: CDR1 SGHVS, CDR2 FQNEAQ. The CDR3 sequence is 14 residues long. CDR3 coding DNA: TGTGCCAGCAGTTGGGACAGCGTCACAGATACGCAGTATTTT. It encodes CASSWDSVTDTQYF.

This clonotype was counted only a few times. J is TRBJ1-1 and V is TRBV2; possibly TRBD1 for D (5 bases). Germline lookup yields CDR1 SNHLY and CDR2 FYNNEI. CDR3 length equals 15 residues. Trimming cost V 3 bases and J 5 bases, with 16 bases left between them. Written as DNA, the CDR3 is TGTGCCAGCAGTGAGTCGGAGGGACTTGGGACTGAAGCTTTCTTT. It encodes CASSESEGLGTEAFF.

This chain connects TRBV2 to TRBJ2-1; 7 bases align to TRBD1. The CDR3 spans 13 residues. Germline V gene sequence: CDR1 SNHLY, CDR2 FYNNEI. With 4 bases clipped from V and 7 bases from J, the junction kept 4 bases outside the gene matches. The CDR3 loop reads CASSGYRGNEQFF. CDR3 in DNA: TGTGCCAGCAGTGGGTACAGGGGAAATGAGCAGTTCTTC.

There are a few counts of this clonotype. The junction shows a germline mismatch at one end, possibly a read error. The chain has TRBV7-2 and TRBJ1-5, with TRBD1 identical over 8 bases. This CDR3 contains 14 residues. Germline-derived CDR1 and CDR2 are SGHTA and FQGNSA. The CDR3 here is CASSLGGQGQPQHF. In DNA form, the CDR3 reads TGTGCCAGCAGCTTAGGTGGACAGGGCCAGCCACAGCATTTT.

This clonotype was seen a few times. The CDR3 loop reads CASKQGVGAETQYF. CDR3 bases: TGTGCCAGCAAACAGGGGGTGGGCGCGGAGACCCAGTACTTC. The V gene is TRBV27, the J gene TRBJ2-5, with 8 bases fitting TRBD1. The V gene's germline CDR1 is MNHEY and CDR2 SMNVEV (reference sequence). This CDR3 comprises 14 residues. Germline trimming cut 7 bases from V and 5 bases from J; bases unmatched to any gene: 9.

This clonotype was observed a few times. The chain links TRBV5-4 to TRBJ1-5, with D unresolved. There are 14 residues in the CDR3. The V gene's germline CDR1 is SGHNT and CDR2 YYREEE (reference sequence). The V gene lost 1 base and the J gene lost 3 bases, with 8 bases spanning the gap. The CDR3 nucleotides read TGTGCCAGCAGCTTGTGGAACGACAATCAGCCCCAGCATTTT. Translated, it gives CASSLWNDNQPQHF.

As to this clonotype: A much larger clone differs by one base, so this may be a read error. The CDR3 coding sequence is TGTACCAGCAGCTTAAGCAACTACGAGCAGTACTTC. Protein product: CTSSLSNYEQYF. V usage is TRBV7-2 and J usage is TRBJ2-7; D remains unclear. The V end lost 2 bases, the J end lost 3 bases, and 5 bases lay between the germline ends. The germline CDR1 and CDR2 sequences are SGHTA and FQGNSA. The CDR3 runs 12 residues. The whole variable domain, remainder taken from reference TRBV7-2 and TRBJ2-7, is GAGVSQSPSNKVTEKGKDVELRCDPISGHTALYWYRQSLGQGLEFLIYFQGNSAPDKSGLPSDRFSAERTGGSVSTLTIQRTQQEDSAVYLCTSSLSNYEQYFGPGTRLTVT.

This chain links TRBV6-1 with TRBJ2-1; D possibly corresponds to TRBD2 (6 bases). The V end lost 7 bases, the J end lost 0 bases, and 13 bases lay between the germline ends. The germline V gene encodes CDR1 MNHNS and CDR2 SASEGT. The length of the CDR3 is 15 residues. Here the CDR3 reads CASTRDSSSYNEQFF. CDR3 nucleotides: TGTGCCAGCACCCGGGACTCAAGCTCCTACAATGAGCAGTTCTTC.

The chain links TRBV15 to TRBJ1-1; maybe TRBD1 (6 bases). Trimming removed 6 bases from V and 6 bases from J, with 11 bases in between. Germline CDR1 LNHNV, CDR2 YYDKDF (reference sequence). CDR3 size: 12 residues. This CDR3 is CATSQGGAEAFF. The CDR3 nucleotides are TGTGCCACCAGTCAAGGGGGTGCTGAAGCTTTCTTT.

The chain links TRBV7-6 to TRBJ2-7; 7 bases align to TRBD1. This CDR3 comprises 14 residues. Germline CDR1 reads SGHVS; CDR2 reads FNYEAQ. V gave up 3 bases and J gave up 6 bases; unmatched junction bases: 8. The CDR3 protein is CASSLTGQDSEQYF. CDR3 DNA sequence: TGTGCCAGCAGCTTGACAGGGCAAGATTCCGAGCAGTACTTC. Full variable domain (missing parts from reference TRBV7-6 and TRBJ2-7): GAGVSQSPRYKVTKRGQDVALRCDPISGHVSLYWYRQALGQGPEFLTYFNYEAQQDKSGLPNDRFSAERPEGSISTLTIQRTEQRDSAMYRCASSLTGQDSEQYFGPGTRLTVT.

V usage is TRBV27 and J usage is TRBJ1-2; D perhaps matches TRBD1 (5 bases). With 0 bases removed from V and 6 bases from J, the gap between germline ends came to 11 bases. Germline V lookup: CDR1 MNHEY, CDR2 SMNVEV (reference sequence). The CDR3 extends over 14 amino acids. CDR3 in DNA: TGTGCCAGCAGTTTATCGCAAGGGGTTGATGGCTACACCTTC. It yields the protein CASSLSQGVDGYTF.

The chain employs TRBV7-8 and TRBJ2-5, with TRBD2 identical over 10 bases. The V gene's germline CDR1 is SGHVS and CDR2 FQNEAQ. Losses at the gene ends were 5 bases for V and 5 bases for J; bases not matched to a gene: 14. The CDR3 is 17 amino acids. In nucleotides, the CDR3 is TGTGCCAGCAGCCCCGGGCGGCTAGCGGGAGTTCGGGAGACCCAGTACTTC. Amino acids: CASSPGRLAGVRETQYF.

The V gene is TRBV7-2, the J gene TRBJ2-3; TRBD1 is a possible D gene (5 bases). Germline V CDR1 and CDR2: SGHTA, FQGNSA. The CDR3 runs 15 residues. V lost 3 bases and J 2 bases, leaving 12 bases between the germline ends. CDR3 amino acids: CASSFRRQLTDTQYF. The CDR3 DNA reads TGTGCCAGCAGCTTCCGACGACAGCTCACAGATACGCAGTATTTT.

Comment on this clonotype: A read error may produce the germline difference seen at one junction end. This chain links TRBV20-1 with TRBJ1-5; D call uncertain. CDR1 is DFQATT and CDR2 is SNEGSKA in the germline V gene (reference sequence). The CDR3 runs 14 residues. The CDR3 sequence: CSARGQTGNQPQNF. CDR3 nucleotide sequence: TGCAGTGCTAGAGGGCAGACGGGCAATCAGCCCCAGAATTTT.

The chain couples TRBV11-2 to TRBJ2-5; 9 positions match TRBD1. Per germline, CDR1 SGHAT and CDR2 FQNNGV. The CDR3 totals 14 residues. V lost 5 bases, J lost 4 bases, and 5 bases stayed unmatched. The CDR3 DNA is TGTGCCAGCAGCGACGGGACAGGGCCAGAGACCCAGTACTTC. It encodes CASSDGTGPETQYF.

Only a few counts were recorded for this clonotype. The CDR3 spells CSATGTRTADTQYF. As DNA, the CDR3 is TGCAGTGCGACCGGGACTAGGACTGCAGATACGCAGTATTTT. The rearrangement uses TRBV20-1 and TRBJ2-3; 8 bases align to TRBD2. V lost 6 bases to trimming and J lost 4 bases; unmatched junction nucleotides: 9. The CDR3 loop spans 14 amino acids. The germline V gene encodes CDR1 DFQATT and CDR2 SNEGSKA (reference sequence).

This rearrangement joins TRBV24-1 to TRBJ2-5, with D possibly being TRBD1 or TRBD2 (5 bases each). With 3 bases removed from V and 0 bases from J, the gap between germline ends came to 10 bases. Germline V gene data show CDR1 as KGHDR and CDR2 as SFDVKD. CDR3 length: 15 amino acids. In DNA form, the CDR3 reads TGTGCCACCAGTGATCCCGGGGCGTACCAAGAGACCCAGTACTTC. Protein sequence: CATSDPGAYQETQYF.